These 8 T cell receptor beta chains were all obtained from the same sample, sequenced in a study of vaccination effects on CD4 cells after COVID-19 (dated by TCRdb to between 2021 and 2024). Antigens for these TCRs are unknown. In the ViraFEST assay, PBMC were stimulated with viral peptide pools, and TCR sequencing was then used to find antigen-specific CD4+ T cell clonotypes based on their expansion. After around 10 days of culture, CD4+ T cells were isolated with the EasySep CD4+ T cell isolation kit. Each participant got two doses of an mRNA SARS-CoV-2 vaccine, either BNT162b2 or mRNA-1273. The library was produced with the immunoSEQ multiplex PCR assay. TCRdb took this table from immuneACCESS and kept in-frame rearrangements with V and J called. Such tables lack part of the clones; where checked against another copy, unresolved V genes explain under half of the gap, and the rest is unexplained. The sample table lists 60,000 to 85,000 clones, 70% to 75% of them with a count of one. The ten largest clones add up to under 2% of the sample.

The specimen comprised CD4+ T cells from PBMCs cultured with HCoV-229E spike peptides, sampled after COVID-19 vaccination. What this sample's cell subset or site label stands for: HCoV-229E spike overlapping peptide pool stimulation. The receptors here all came from a human donor who received a COVID-19 vaccine.

The chain combines TRBV4-1 with TRBJ2-6; D may be TRBD1 (5 bases). The length of the CDR3 is 21 residues. Germline V gene lookup returns CDR1 MGHRA and CDR2 YSYEKL. V shed 0 bases and J shed 0 bases, with 21 bases lying between them. CDR3 nucleotides: TGCGCCAGCAGCCAAGAGGTCCCTATCCAGGGATCCCTCTCTGGGGCCAACGTCCTGACTTTC. It encodes CASSQEVPIQGSLSGANVLTF.

This rearrangement joins TRBV2 to TRBJ2-5, with D possibly being TRBD1 (5 bases). This CDR3 comprises 14 residues. Germline-derived CDR1 and CDR2 are SNHLY and FYNNEI. The germline V and J ends were trimmed by 3 bases and 3 bases, with 11 bases remaining between them. This chain's CDR3 is CASSDPRAKETQYF. In nucleotides, the CDR3 is TGTGCCAGCAGTGATCCCAGGGCAAAAGAGACCCAGTACTTC.

By its share, this clone is medium-sized. Other nucleotide sequences from this sample produce the same CDR3. V and J are TRBV24-1 and TRBJ1-5, with TRBD1 matching 9 bases. The CDR3 is made up of 14 amino acids. After removal of 9 bases from V and 0 bases from J, the junction contained 2 bases not matched to a gene. Germline CDR1 KGHDR, CDR2 SFDVKD. The CDR3 coding sequence is TGTGCCACCTCGGGACAGGGTAGCAATCAGCCCCAGCATTTT. Its translation is CATSGQGSNQPQHF.

The chain recombines TRBV5-4 with TRBJ2-2; D remains ambiguous. The CDR3 totals 15 residues. Germline V lookup: CDR1 SGHNT, CDR2 YYREEE (reference sequence). Trimming left V 2 bases short and J 1 base short, with 9 bases between. CDR3 loop: CASSFTTGNTGELFF. For the CDR3, the DNA is TGTGCCAGCAGCTTTACGACGGGGAACACCGGGGAGCTGTTTTTT.

The V gene is TRBV6-5, the J gene TRBJ2-3; D is undetermined. CDR1 is MNHEY and CDR2 is SVGAGI in the germline V gene. This CDR3 has 12 amino acids. The V end lost 0 bases, the J end lost 5 bases, and 3 bases lay between the germline ends. The chain's CDR3 is CASSYSQDTQYF. The CDR3 nucleotides are TGTGCCAGCAGTTACTCGCAAGATACGCAGTATTTT.

This chain joins TRBV6-5 and TRBJ1-1; D call uncertain. V lost 5 bases and J lost 4, with 14 bases in between. The CDR3 covers 14 residues. CDR1 is MNHEY and CDR2 is SVGAGI in the germline V gene. In DNA form, the CDR3 reads TGTGCCAGCAGTCTACAACGTCTTAGCACTGAAGCTTTCTTT. It translates to CASSLQRLSTEAFF.

Here the CDR3 DNA reads TGTGCCAGCACTCAGGGGGCCGGAATAGTGCAGTACGTC. Encoded protein: CASTQGAGIVQYV. The V gene is TRBV6-5, the J gene TRBJ2-7, with 8 bases lining up with TRBD1. V lost 7 bases, J lost 9 bases, and 11 bases stayed unmatched. The germline CDR1 and CDR2 sequences are MNHEY and SVGAGI. The CDR3 covers 13 residues.

This rearrangement joins TRBV6-5 to TRBJ1-6; 10 nucleotides agree with TRBD1. The CDR3 sequence is 16 residues long. The ends lost 2 bases at V and 7 bases at J; junction bases unmatched: 5. Germline V gene data show CDR1 as MNHEY and CDR2 as SVGAGI. The CDR3 spells CASSYLGQGSNSPLHF. Written as DNA, the CDR3 is TGTGCCAGCAGTTACCTGGGACAGGGGAGCAATTCACCCCTCCACTTT.